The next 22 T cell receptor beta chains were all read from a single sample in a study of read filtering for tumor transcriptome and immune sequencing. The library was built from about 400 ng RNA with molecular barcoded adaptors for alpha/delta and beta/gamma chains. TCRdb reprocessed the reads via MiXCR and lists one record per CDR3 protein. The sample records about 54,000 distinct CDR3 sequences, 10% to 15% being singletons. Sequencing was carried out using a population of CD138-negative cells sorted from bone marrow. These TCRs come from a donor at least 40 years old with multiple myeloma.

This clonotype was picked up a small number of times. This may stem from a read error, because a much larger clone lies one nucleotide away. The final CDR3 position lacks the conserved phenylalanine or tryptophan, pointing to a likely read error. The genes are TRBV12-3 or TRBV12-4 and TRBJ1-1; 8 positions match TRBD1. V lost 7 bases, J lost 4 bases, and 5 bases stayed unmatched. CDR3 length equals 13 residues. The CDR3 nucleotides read TGTGCCAGCATCTTAACAGGGGGCACTGAAGCTTTCTAT. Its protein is CASILTGGTEAFY.

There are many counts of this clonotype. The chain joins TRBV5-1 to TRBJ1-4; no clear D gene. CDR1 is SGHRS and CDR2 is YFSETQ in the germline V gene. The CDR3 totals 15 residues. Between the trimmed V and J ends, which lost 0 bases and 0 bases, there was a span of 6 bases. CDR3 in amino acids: CASSLVSATNEKLFF. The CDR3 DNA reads TGCGCCAGCAGCTTGGTCAGTGCAACTAATGAAAAACTGTTTTTT. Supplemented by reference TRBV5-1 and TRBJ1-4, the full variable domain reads KAGVTQTPRYLIKTRGQQVTLSCSPISGHRSVSWYQQTPGQGLQFLFEYFSETQRNKGNFPGRFSGRQFSNSRSEMNVSTLELGDSALYLCASSLVSATNEKLFFGSGTQLSVL.

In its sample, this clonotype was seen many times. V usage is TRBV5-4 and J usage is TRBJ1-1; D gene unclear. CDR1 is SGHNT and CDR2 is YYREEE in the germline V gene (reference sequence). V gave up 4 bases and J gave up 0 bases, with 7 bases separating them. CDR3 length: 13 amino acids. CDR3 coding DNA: TGTGCCAGCAGCGAAGACGTGAACACTGAAGCTTTCTTT. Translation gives CASSEDVNTEAFF.

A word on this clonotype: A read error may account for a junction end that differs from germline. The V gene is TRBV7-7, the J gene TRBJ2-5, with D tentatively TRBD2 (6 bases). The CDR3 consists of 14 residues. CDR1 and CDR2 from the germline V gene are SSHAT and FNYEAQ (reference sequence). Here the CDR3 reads CASSLVGGQETQYF. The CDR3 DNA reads TGTGCTAGCAGCTTAGTTGGGGGGCAAGAGACCCAGTACTTC.

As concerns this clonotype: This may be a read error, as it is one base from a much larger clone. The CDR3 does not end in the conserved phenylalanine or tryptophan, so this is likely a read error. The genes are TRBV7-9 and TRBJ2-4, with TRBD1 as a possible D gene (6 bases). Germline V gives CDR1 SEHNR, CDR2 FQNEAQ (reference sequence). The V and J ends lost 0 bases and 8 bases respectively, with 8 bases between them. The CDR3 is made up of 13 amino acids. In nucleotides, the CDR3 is TGTGCCAGCAGCTTAGCTGCAGGGGACATTCAGTACTCC. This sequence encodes CASSLAAGDIQYS.

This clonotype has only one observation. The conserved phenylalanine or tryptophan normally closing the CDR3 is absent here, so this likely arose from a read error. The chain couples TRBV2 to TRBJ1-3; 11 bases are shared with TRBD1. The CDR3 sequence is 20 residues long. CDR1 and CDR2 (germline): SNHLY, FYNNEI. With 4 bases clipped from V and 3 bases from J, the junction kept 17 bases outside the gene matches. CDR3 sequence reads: CASSGALGRTGGVGGNTIYL. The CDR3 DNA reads TGTGCCAGCAGTGGAGCCCTTGGAAGGACAGGGGGCGTAGGTGGAAACACCATATATCTT.

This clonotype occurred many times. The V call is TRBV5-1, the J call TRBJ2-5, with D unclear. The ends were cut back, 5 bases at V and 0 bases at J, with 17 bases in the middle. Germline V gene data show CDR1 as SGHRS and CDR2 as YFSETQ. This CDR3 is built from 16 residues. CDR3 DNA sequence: TGCGCCAGCAGGCCGGACCTGACACCGTACCAAGAGACCCAGTACTTC. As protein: CASRPDLTPYQETQYF. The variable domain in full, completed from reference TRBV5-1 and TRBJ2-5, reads KAGVTQTPRYLIKTRGQQVTLSCSPISGHRSVSWYQQTPGQGLQFLFEYFSETQRNKGNFPGRFSGRQFSNSRSEMNVSTLELGDSALYLCASRPDLTPYQETQYFGPGTRLLVL.

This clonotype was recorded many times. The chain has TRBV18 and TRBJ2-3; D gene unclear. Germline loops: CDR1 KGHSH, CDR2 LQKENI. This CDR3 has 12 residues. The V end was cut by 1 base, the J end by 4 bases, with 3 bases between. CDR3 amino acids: CASSPQSDTQYF. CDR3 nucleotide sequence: TGTGCCAGCTCACCACAATCAGATACGCAGTATTTT.

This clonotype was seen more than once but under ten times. The CDR3 DNA reads TGTGCCAGCAGCCGGGACAGGGTTGGAAACACCATATATTTT. Protein sequence: CASSRDRVGNTIYF. The V gene is TRBV6-2 or TRBV6-3, the J gene TRBJ1-3; 9 positions agree with TRBD1. Germline CDR1 is MNHEY and CDR2 is SVGEGT. The CDR3 is made up of 14 amino acids. The V and J ends lost 6 bases and 3 bases, in that order; junction bases with no gene match: 3.

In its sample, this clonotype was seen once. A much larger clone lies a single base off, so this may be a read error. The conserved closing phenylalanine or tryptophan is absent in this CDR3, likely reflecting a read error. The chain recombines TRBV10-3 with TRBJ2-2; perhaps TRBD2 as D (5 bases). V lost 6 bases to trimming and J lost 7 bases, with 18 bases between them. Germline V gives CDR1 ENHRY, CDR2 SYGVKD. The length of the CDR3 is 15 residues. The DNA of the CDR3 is TGTGCCATCAGGGCCGGTTATGGACGGGACGGGGAGCTGTTTCTT. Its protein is CAIRAGYGRDGELFL.

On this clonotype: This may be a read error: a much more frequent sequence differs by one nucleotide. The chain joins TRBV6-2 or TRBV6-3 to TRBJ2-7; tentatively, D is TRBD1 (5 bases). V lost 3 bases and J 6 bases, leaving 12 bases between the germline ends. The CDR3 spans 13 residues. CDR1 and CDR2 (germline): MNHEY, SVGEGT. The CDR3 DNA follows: TGTGCCAGCAGTTATGGACAAAGATGCGAGCAGTACTTC. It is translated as CASSYGQRCEQYF.

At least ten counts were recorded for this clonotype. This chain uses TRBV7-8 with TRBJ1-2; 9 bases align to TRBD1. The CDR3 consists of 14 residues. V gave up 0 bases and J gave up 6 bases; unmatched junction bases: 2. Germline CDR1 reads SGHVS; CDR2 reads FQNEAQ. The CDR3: CASSLARTGDGYTF. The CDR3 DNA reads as TGTGCCAGCAGCTTAGCCAGGACAGGGGATGGCTACACCTTC.

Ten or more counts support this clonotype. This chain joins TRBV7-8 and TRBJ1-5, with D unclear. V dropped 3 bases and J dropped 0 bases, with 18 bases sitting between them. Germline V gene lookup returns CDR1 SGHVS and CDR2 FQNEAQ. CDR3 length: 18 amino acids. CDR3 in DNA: TGTGCCAGCAGCTTGAGCCCCCGACAAGGCAATAGCAATCAGCCCCAGCATTTT. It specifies CASSLSPRQGNSNQPQHF.

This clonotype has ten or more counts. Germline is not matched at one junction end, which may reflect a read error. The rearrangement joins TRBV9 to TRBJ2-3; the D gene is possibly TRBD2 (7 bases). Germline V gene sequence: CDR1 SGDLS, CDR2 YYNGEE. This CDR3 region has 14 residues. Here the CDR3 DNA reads TGTGCCAGCAGCGTTGGGGGGGCCACAGATACGCAGAATTTT. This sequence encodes CASSVGGATDTQNF.

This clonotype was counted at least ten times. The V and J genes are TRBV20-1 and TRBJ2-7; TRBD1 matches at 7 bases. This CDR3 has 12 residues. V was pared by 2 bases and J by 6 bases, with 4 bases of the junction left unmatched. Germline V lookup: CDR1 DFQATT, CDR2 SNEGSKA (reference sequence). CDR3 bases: TGCAGTGCTAGACCGACAGGGCGCGAGCAGTACTTC. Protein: CSARPTGREQYF.

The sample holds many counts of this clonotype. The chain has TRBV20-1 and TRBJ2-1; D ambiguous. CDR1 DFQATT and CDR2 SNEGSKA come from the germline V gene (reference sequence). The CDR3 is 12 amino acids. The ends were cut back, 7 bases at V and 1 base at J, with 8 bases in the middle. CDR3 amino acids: CSVLESYNEQFF. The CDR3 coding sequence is TGCAGTGTGCTAGAGTCCTACAATGAGCAGTTCTTC.

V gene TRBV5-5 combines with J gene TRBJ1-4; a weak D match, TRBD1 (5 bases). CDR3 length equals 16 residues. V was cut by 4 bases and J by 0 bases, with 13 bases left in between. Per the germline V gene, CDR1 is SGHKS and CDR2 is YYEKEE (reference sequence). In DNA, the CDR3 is TGTGCCAGCAGCAAGGGTCTGACAGCAACTAATGAAAAACTGTTTTTT. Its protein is CASSKGLTATNEKLFF.

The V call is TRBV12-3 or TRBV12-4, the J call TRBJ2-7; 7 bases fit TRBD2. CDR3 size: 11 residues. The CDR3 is CAISAGREQYF. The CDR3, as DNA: TGTGCTATCTCAGCGGGAAGAGAGCAGTACTTC.

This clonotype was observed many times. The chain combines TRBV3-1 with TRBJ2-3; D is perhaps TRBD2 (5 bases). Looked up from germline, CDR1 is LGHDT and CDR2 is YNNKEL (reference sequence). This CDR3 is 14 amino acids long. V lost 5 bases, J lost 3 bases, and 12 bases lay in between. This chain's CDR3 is CASSSQTNTDTQYF. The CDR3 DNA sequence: TGTGCCAGCAGCTCGCAGACTAATACAGATACGCAGTATTTT.

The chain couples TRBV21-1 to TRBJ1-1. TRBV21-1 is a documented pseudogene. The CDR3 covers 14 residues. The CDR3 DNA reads TGTGCCAGCAGCAAAGGGACCTCGAACACTGAAGCTTTCTTT. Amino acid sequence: CASSKGTSNTEAFF.

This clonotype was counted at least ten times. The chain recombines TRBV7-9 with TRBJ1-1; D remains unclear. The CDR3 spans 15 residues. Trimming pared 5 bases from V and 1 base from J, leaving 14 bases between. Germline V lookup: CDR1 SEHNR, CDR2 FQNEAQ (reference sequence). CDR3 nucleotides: TGTGCCAGCAGCCCCCGCCCCGACAAGAACACTGAAGCTTTCTTT. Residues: CASSPRPDKNTEAFF. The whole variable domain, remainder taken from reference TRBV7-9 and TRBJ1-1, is DTGVSQNPRHKITKRGQNVTFRCDPISEHNRLYWYRQTLGQGPEFLTYFQNEAQLEKSRLLSDRFSAERPKGSFSTLEIQRTEQGDSAMYLCASSPRPDKNTEAFFGQGTRLTVV.

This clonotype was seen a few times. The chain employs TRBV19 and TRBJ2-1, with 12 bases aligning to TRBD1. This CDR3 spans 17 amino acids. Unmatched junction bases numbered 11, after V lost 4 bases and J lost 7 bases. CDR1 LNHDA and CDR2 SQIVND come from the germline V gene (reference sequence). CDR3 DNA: TGTGCCAGTAGTAATCCAGCCGGGACAGGGGGCAGGAATGAGCAGTTCTTC. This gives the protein CASSNPAGTGGRNEQFF.